Included here is one T cell receptor (beta chain) sequence, with context. This sample is part of a study of identical twins. One entry per CDR3 protein, called by TCRdb with MiXCR from the 5' RACE reads. Altogether hundreds of thousands of distinct CDR3 sequences are present, 18% being singletons, with the ten largest covering roughly 14%. The germline V and J ends were trimmed by 6 bases and 7 bases, with 21 bases remaining between them. The CDR3 spans 15 residues. These data were likewise used in another study, on T cells expressing NK-cell markers.

The chain employs TRBV12-3 or TRBV12-4 and TRBJ1-2; no reliable D call. The TCR sequence derives from a woman aged 18-29 years in good health. Sequencing used PBMCs. This CDR3 reads CASSPSGGTSGGYTF. The CDR3 DNA reads as TGTGCCAGCAGCCCCTCGGGCGGCACGAGCGGTGGCTACACCTTC.